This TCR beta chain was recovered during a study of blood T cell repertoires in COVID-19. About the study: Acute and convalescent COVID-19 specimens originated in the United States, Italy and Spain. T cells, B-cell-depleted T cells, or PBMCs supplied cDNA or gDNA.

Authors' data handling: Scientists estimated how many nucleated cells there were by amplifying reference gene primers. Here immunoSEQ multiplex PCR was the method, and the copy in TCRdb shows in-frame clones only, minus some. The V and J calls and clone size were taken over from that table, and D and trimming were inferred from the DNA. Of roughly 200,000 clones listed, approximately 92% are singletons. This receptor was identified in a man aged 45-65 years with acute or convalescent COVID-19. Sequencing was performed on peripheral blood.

Written as DNA, the CDR3 is TGTGCCAGCAGCTTGACTAACTCCTACGAGCAGTACGTC. This gives the protein CASSLTNSYEQYV. The chain employs TRBV5-6 and TRBJ2-7; D uncertain. The length of the CDR3 is 13 residues. Germline assignment: CDR1 SGHDT and CDR2 YYEEEE. Trimming took off 1 base at V and 0 bases at J, with 5 bases between the two ends.